Given below is one T cell receptor (beta chain) in context. The junction departs from the called germline gene at one end, perhaps through a read error. Other DNA sequences in the sample encode the same CDR3. Per germline, CDR1 ENHRY and CDR2 SYGVKD. CDR3 length equals 12 residues. The data originate from a study of shared clonotypes between healthy human individuals. This table comes from immunoSEQ multiplex PCR, and its TCRdb copy is limited to in-frame clones, with some not included. The sample consists of about 490,000 clones, approximately 80% of them appearing once. The chain has TRBV10-3 and TRBJ2-2; possible D gene TRBD2, 5 bases. The receptor comes from a middle-aged woman in good health. Some clones in this sample may be carry-over from other donors' samples. Material: PBMCs. The CDR3 region is CAISSNDGELFF. The DNA of the CDR3 is TGTGCCATCAGTTCAAATGACGGGGAGCTATTTTTT.